Listed here are 27 T cell receptor beta chains from one sample, sequenced in a study of cytomegalovirus exposure and HLA in healthy donors. Profiled with immunoSEQ multiplex PCR; TCRdb holds only in-frame clones, not every one. In the table there are more than 100,000 clones, about nine tenths of which are singletons. Sequencing was done on a sample of PBMCs. These receptors were obtained from a man aged 30 to 45 in good health and CMV-seronegative.

J is TRBJ2-3 and V is TRBV5-6; weak D call: TRBD2 (5 bases). V was clipped by 2 bases and J by 9 bases, with 16 bases between them. Germline CDR1 SGHDT, CDR2 YYEEEE. The CDR3 loop spans 14 amino acids. The CDR3 spells CASSLSPREGTQYF. The CDR3 region has the DNA TGTGCCAGCAGCTTATCCCCCCGGGAAGGGACGCAGTATTTT.

V usage is TRBV29-1 and J usage is TRBJ2-3; TRBD1 agrees at 8 bases. CDR1 is SQVTM, CDR2 ANQGSEA, per germline. V lost 4 bases, J lost 1 base, and 4 bases stayed unmatched. The CDR3 is 14 amino acids. The CDR3 protein is CSVGTGSGTDTQYF. The CDR3 DNA sequence: TGCAGCGTTGGGACAGGGAGTGGCACAGATACGCAGTATTTT.

The V gene is TRBV6-5, the J gene TRBJ2-7; 10 bases are shared with TRBD2. V shed 0 bases, J shed 4 bases, and the junction held 3 bases outside the gene matches. The CDR3 is 15 residues long. The germline gives CDR1 MNHEY, CDR2 SVGAGI. The CDR3 spells CASSYSASGSYEQYF. In DNA, the CDR3 is TGTGCCAGCAGTTACTCGGCTAGCGGGAGTTACGAGCAGTACTTC.

For the CDR3, the DNA is TGTGCCAGCAGTGGCGGGCACATGTCTGGGGATACGCAGTATTTT. Its translation is CASSGGHMSGDTQYF. The chain carries TRBV6-1 and TRBJ2-3, with a weak D call TRBD2 (5 bases). The CDR3 is made up of 15 amino acids. The V end lost 4 bases, the J end lost 6 bases, and 17 bases lay between the germline ends. From germline, CDR1 is MNHNS and CDR2 SASEGT.

This chain links TRBV7-2 with TRBJ1-5; weak D call: TRBD1 (5 bases). This CDR3 is built from 15 residues. CDR1 is SGHTA, CDR2 FQGNSA, per germline. V gave up 1 base and J gave up 3 bases, with 10 bases separating them. The DNA for the CDR3 is TGTGCCAGCAGCTTAGTGGCCAGGGACAATCAGCCCCAGCATTTT. It codes for CASSLVARDNQPQHF.

The genes are TRBV19 and TRBJ1-5; 8 bases match TRBD1. The CDR3 consists of 16 residues. V lost 4 bases to trimming and J lost 6 bases; unmatched junction nucleotides: 11. Per germline, CDR1 LNHDA and CDR2 SQIVND (reference sequence). The CDR3 DNA follows: TGTGCCAGTAGTACCTACTCAGGGGGCGCAGGTCAGCCCCAGCATTTT. Translated: CASSTYSGGAGQPQHF.

The genes are TRBV27 and TRBJ1-3; TRBD1 aligns across 8 bases. The ends lost 3 bases at V and 1 base at J; junction bases unmatched: 2. From germline, CDR1 is MNHEY and CDR2 SMNVEV (reference sequence). The CDR3 sequence is 15 residues long. Here the CDR3 reads CASSFTGGSGNTIYF. The CDR3 DNA follows: TGTGCCAGCAGTTTCACAGGGGGATCTGGAAACACCATATATTTT.

The chain has TRBV12-5 and TRBJ2-7, with 8 bases fitting TRBD2. CDR1 and CDR2 (germline): LGHNT, FRNRAP. V lost 4 bases, J lost 3 bases, and 8 bases stayed unmatched. The CDR3 totals 15 residues. The CDR3 region is CASGSLAGTNYEQYF. CDR3 DNA sequence: TGTGCTAGTGGTTCGTTAGCGGGAACTAACTACGAGCAGTACTTC.

The chain employs TRBV7-2 and TRBJ2-7; 8 nucleotides align to TRBD1. V shed 5 bases and J 1 base; nucleotides not matched to a gene: 7. The V gene's germline CDR1 is SGHTA and CDR2 FQGNSA. The CDR3 contains 15 residues. In nucleotides, the CDR3 is TGTGCCAGCAGCACCGGACAGGGATTGTCCTACGAGCAGTACTTC. It translates to CASSTGQGLSYEQYF.

The chain carries TRBV19 and TRBJ2-1; TRBD1 matches at 7 bases. The CDR3 length is 14 residues. Germline loops: CDR1 LNHDA, CDR2 SQIVND (reference sequence). Trimming removed 9 bases from V and 2 bases from J; junction bases left unmatched: 7. For the CDR3, the DNA is TGTGCCAGCTCGACAGGGACGACCTACAATGAGCAGTTCTTC. Translating gives CASSTGTTYNEQFF. Combining the CDR3 with reference TRBV19 and TRBJ2-1 gives the whole variable domain DGGITQSPKYLFRKEGQNVTLSCEQNLNHDAMYWYRQDPGQGLRLIYYSQIVNDFQKGDIAEGYSVSREKKESFPLTVTSAQKNPTAFYLCASSTGTTYNEQFFGPGTRLTVL.

This clone was counted only a few times. V and J are TRBV19 and TRBJ1-3; TRBD1 is a possible D gene (5 bases). Looked up from germline, CDR1 is LNHDA and CDR2 is SQIVND (reference sequence). The V and J ends lost 2 bases and 4 bases respectively, with 6 bases between them. The CDR3 spans 13 residues. In DNA, the CDR3 is TGTGCCAGTAGTATAACAGGAGGAAACACCATATATTTT. Its translation: CASSITGGNTIYF.

The rearrangement uses TRBV6-1 and TRBJ2-4, with 8 bases that match TRBD2. CDR1 MNHNS and CDR2 SASEGT come from the germline V gene. The junction had 10 bases not matched to a gene; V was cut back by 6 bases and J by 6 bases. The CDR3 totals 15 residues. For the CDR3, the DNA is TGTGCCAGCAGGGAGATAGCGGGACCGGCAAACATTCAGTACTTC. Protein product: CASREIAGPANIQYF.

The rearrangement joins TRBV7-9 to TRBJ1-2; D not certain. V was shortened by 1 base and J by 7 bases, with 16 bases between the two germline ends. This CDR3 has 15 amino acids. Germline assignment: CDR1 SEHNR and CDR2 FQNEAQ (reference sequence). The CDR3 coding sequence is TGTGCCAGCAGCTTAGACCTTGGGTACGGGTTTGGCTACACCTTC. Amino acids: CASSLDLGYGFGYTF.

This clone has at least ten counts. The chain joins TRBV14 to TRBJ2-7; the D gene is possibly TRBD1 (6 bases). The CDR3 loop spans 16 amino acids. The V gene's germline CDR1 is SGHDN and CDR2 FVKESK. Trimming left V 4 bases short and J 6 bases short, with 22 bases between. CDR3 protein: CASSLERAGDGSEQYF. In DNA, the CDR3 is TGTGCCAGCAGCCTTGAACGGGCAGGGGATGGTTCCGAGCAGTACTTC.

This sequence joins TRBV11-2 and TRBJ2-7, with D uncertain. Germline CDR1 SGHAT, CDR2 FQNNGV. The CDR3 spans 19 residues. V was shortened by 0 bases and J by 0 bases, with 21 bases between the two germline ends. In nucleotides, the CDR3 is TGTGCCAGCAGCTTAGATTCCACCGAAAGACCGAGGAGCTCCTACGAGCAGTACTTC. Protein: CASSLDSTERPRSSYEQYF.

The chain has TRBV5-1 and TRBJ2-3, with 9 positions matching TRBD2. The trim removed 2 bases at V and 5 bases at J, leaving 3 bases unmatched. CDR1 is SGHRS, CDR2 YFSETQ, per germline. The CDR3 extends over 14 amino acids. CDR3 bases: TGCGCCAGCAGCTTATTAGCGGGAGAAGATACGCAGTATTTT. This translates into CASSLLAGEDTQYF.

The CDR3 sequence is CASSYGGGSYEQYF. CDR3 sequence (DNA): TGTGCCAGCAGTTACGGTGGAGGGTCCTACGAGCAGTACTTC. J is TRBJ2-7 and V is TRBV6-5, with TRBD2 as a possible D gene (6 bases). The CDR3 sequence is 14 residues long. Trimming removed 2 bases from V and 1 base from J, with 9 bases in between. CDR1 and CDR2 from the germline V gene are MNHEY and SVGAGI.

The chain combines TRBV19 with TRBJ2-7; no reliable D call. V gave up 3 bases and J gave up 2 bases, with 8 bases separating them. In germline, CDR1 is LNHDA, CDR2 SQIVND (reference sequence). There are 13 residues in the CDR3. The CDR3 protein is CASSIMAAYEQYF. As DNA, the CDR3 is TGTGCCAGTAGTATTATGGCTGCCTACGAGCAGTACTTC.

This clone was seen only a few times. The genes are TRBV5-1 and TRBJ2-7; TRBD1 might be the D (5 bases). Looked up from germline, CDR1 is SGHRS and CDR2 is YFSETQ. This CDR3 region has 15 residues. Trimming shortened V by 4 bases and J by 3 bases, and 17 bases separated the two germline ends. The CDR3 DNA sequence: TGCGCCAGCAGCCTCATACCAGGGTCGGGCTACGAGCAGTACTTC. Its protein is CASSLIPGSGYEQYF.

The J gene is TRBJ1-2, the V gene TRBV6-5; D is possibly TRBD1 (6 bases). Trimming removed 6 bases at V and 2 bases at J, with 7 bases between. CDR1 and CDR2 (germline): MNHEY, SVGAGI. CDR3 length equals 12 residues. CDR3 coding DNA: TGTGCCAGCAGGGGACAAAACTATGGCTACACCTTC. This gives the protein CASRGQNYGYTF.

The chain employs TRBV4-1 and TRBJ1-1; D uncertain. Germline CDR1 is MGHRA and CDR2 is YSYEKL. The CDR3 sequence is 16 residues long. Trimming pared 0 bases from V and 4 bases from J, leaving 15 bases between. The CDR3 coding sequence is TGCGCCAGCAGCCAAGATACGTCGGGGTGGGGCACTGAAGCTTTCTTT. As protein: CASSQDTSGWGTEAFF.

The CDR3 DNA reads TGCGCCAGCAGCCAAGATACTTCCCCTAGCGGGAGGGGGAATACGCAGTATTTT. Protein sequence: CASSQDTSPSGRGNTQYF. J is TRBJ2-3 and V is TRBV4-3; 12 bases are a match to TRBD2. Germline V CDR1 and CDR2: LGHNA, YSLEER. J gave up 7 bases and V 0 bases, and 11 bases lay outside the gene matches. The CDR3 spans 18 residues.

In nucleotides, the CDR3 is TGTGCCAGCAGCCTCAGGACAGGGGGCGAGCAGTACTTC. This translates into CASSLRTGGEQYF. This sequence joins TRBV27 and TRBJ2-7, with 10 bases aligning to TRBD1. V was clipped by 6 bases and J by 6 bases; unmatched bases: 5. The CDR3 has 13 residues. In germline, CDR1 is MNHEY, CDR2 SMNVEV (reference sequence).

The V call is TRBV9, the J call TRBJ1-4; a weak D match, TRBD1 (6 bases). The CDR3 totals 15 residues. The germline V gene encodes CDR1 SGDLS and CDR2 YYNGEE. V shed 0 bases and J shed 8 bases, with 14 bases lying between them. The CDR3 sequence is CASSVEPGVGEKLFF. The CDR3 DNA reads as TGTGCCAGCAGCGTAGAGCCAGGGGTGGGGGAAAAACTGTTTTTT.

The V call is TRBV4-1, the J call TRBJ2-3; 7 positions agree with TRBD2. With V trimmed by 3 bases and J by 0 bases, 6 bases remained unmatched. CDR3 length: 16 residues. CDR1 is MGHRA, CDR2 YSYEKL, per germline. This chain's CDR3 is CASSQALAESTDTQYF. CDR3 nucleotides: TGCGCCAGCAGCCAGGCTCTAGCGGAGAGCACAGATACGCAGTATTTT.

This chain links TRBV11-2 with TRBJ2-7; maybe TRBD2 (6 bases). The CDR3 is made up of 13 amino acids. Between the trimmed V and J ends, which lost 5 bases and 7 bases, there was a span of 15 bases. Germline values: CDR1 SGHAT, CDR2 FQNNGV. The CDR3 DNA is TGTGCCAGCAGCCCCAGGACCGGAGGGGAGCAGTACTTC. It yields the protein CASSPRTGGEQYF.

This clone occurred once. The rearrangement joins TRBV7-7 to TRBJ1-3; D is possibly TRBD1 (5 bases). V lost 10 bases and J lost 4, with 17 bases in between. CDR1 SSHAT and CDR2 FNYEAQ come from the germline V gene (reference sequence). The CDR3 is 14 residues long. The CDR3 DNA is TGTGCCAACCCGTCGGGGGGTTCAGGAAACACCATATATTTT. Translating gives CANPSGGSGNTIYF. Filled out from reference TRBV7-7 and TRBJ1-3, the complete variable domain reads GAGVSQSPRYKVTKRGQDVTLRCDPISSHATLYWYQQALGQGPEFLTYFNYEAQPDKSGLPSDRFSAERPEGSISTLTIQRTEQRDSAMYRCANPSGGSGNTIYFGEGSWLTVV.